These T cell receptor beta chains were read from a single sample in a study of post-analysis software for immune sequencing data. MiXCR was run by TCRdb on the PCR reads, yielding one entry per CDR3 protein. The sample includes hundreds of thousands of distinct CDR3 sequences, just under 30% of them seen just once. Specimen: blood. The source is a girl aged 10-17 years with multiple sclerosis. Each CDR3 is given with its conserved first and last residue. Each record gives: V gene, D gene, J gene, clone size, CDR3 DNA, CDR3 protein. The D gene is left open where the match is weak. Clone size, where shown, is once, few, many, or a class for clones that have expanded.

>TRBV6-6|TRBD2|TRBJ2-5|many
TGTGCCAGCAGCCGACTAGCGGGGAAGGAGACCCAGTACTTC
CASSRLAGKETQYF
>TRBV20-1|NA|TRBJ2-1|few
TGCAGTGCTAGATTTCTTATGGCTATCCTCAATGAGCAGTTCTTC
CSARFLMAILNEQFF
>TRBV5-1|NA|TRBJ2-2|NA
TGCGCCAGCAGCTTGGTTGGTATACAGGACACCGGGGAGCTGTTTTTT
CASSLVGIQDTGELFF
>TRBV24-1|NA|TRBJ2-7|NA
TGTGCCACCAGTGGGACCGCAGGACTTGAGCAGTACTTC
CATSGTAGLEQYF
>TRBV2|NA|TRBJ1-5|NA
TGTGCCACCCGGGTGGCGAGCGTCAATCAGCCCCAGCATTTT
CATRVASVNQPQHF
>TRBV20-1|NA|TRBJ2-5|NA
TGCAGTGCTAGGGGGCAGGGGATGGAGACCCAGTACTTC
CSARGQGMETQYF
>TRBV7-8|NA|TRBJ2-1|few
TGTGCCAGCAGCCTCGGAACCCGACTCCTCCGGTACAATGAGCAGTTCTTC
CASSLGTRLLRYNEQFF
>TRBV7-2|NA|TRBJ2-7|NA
TGTGCCAGCAGCCCAAAAACCGGGCGGTTTGGCGAGCAGTACTTC
CASSPKTGRFGEQYF
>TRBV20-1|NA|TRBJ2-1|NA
TGCAGTGCTAGAGAAGCTCTGAGCTCCTACAATGAGCAGTTCTTC
CSAREALSSYNEQFF
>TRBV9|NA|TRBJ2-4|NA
TGTGCCAGCAGACCAAACGCCGTAGCCAAAAACATTCAGTACTTC
CASRPNAVAKNIQYF
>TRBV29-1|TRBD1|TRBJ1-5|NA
TGCAGCGTCGACCAGGGGGCGGGTCAGCCCCAGCATTTT
CSVDQGAGQPQHF
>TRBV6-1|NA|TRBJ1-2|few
TGTGCCAGCAGTGAAGCGTCCGGGTATCTCTATGGCTACACCTTC
CASSEASGYLYGYTF
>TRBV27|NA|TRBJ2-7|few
TGTGCCAGCAGCCCGGTTTTGGGGGTAGATTTCTACGAGCAGTACTTC
CASSPVLGVDFYEQYF
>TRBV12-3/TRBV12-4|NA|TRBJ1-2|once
TGTGCCAGCAGTTTAATGGGTGGTAGGGGCTGCACCTTC
CASSLMGGRGCTF
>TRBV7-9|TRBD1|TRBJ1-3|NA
TGTGCCAATCAGGGGGGCGGAAACACCATATATTTT
CANQGGGNTIYF
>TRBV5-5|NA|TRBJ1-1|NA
TGTGCCAGCAGCTTACCGGGACACCGGGGGGAAGCTTTCTTT
CASSLPGHRGEAFF
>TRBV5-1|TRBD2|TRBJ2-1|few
TGCGCCAGCAGCTTGGGTTTACTAGCGGGAGCCGGGTTCTACAATGAGCAGTTCTTC
CASSLGLLAGAGFYNEQFF
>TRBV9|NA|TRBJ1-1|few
TGTGCCAGCAGCGTAGTAACAGGGTTGGACACTGAAGCTTTCTTT
CASSVVTGLDTEAFF
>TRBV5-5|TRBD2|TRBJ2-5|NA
TGTGCCAGCAGCAAAGGGGAACTAGCGGGAGTGTGGGGGAAGACCCAGTACTTC
CASSKGELAGVWGKTQYF
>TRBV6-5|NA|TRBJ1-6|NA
TGTGCCAGCAGCTTACAGAAAAGCTCCTATAATTCACCCCTCCACTTT
CASSLQKSSYNSPLHF
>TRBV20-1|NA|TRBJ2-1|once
TGCAGTGCTAGAGATGGGGGTAGGGGTGAGCAGTTCTTC
CSARDGGRGEQFF
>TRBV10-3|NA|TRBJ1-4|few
TGTGCCACCCAGGGCCGAGGTGATGAAAAACTGTTTTTT
CATQGRGDEKLFF
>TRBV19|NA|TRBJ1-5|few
TGTGCCAGTAGTATCCGGGACCTATATCAGCCCCAGCATTTT
CASSIRDLYQPQHF
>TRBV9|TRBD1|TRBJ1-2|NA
TGTGCCAGCAGCGTATCGAACTTGGGACAGAGGATGAATGGCTACACCTTC
CASSVSNLGQRMNGYTF